The rows below give T cell receptor beta chains drawn from one sample of a study of regulatory T cells in long-lasting Graves disease. Each CDR3 protein gets one entry after TCRdb re-called the multiplex PCR reads with MiXCR. Of about 470,000 distinct CDR3 sequences detected, more than 20% appear once; the ten largest clones hold roughly 8%. Specimen: peripheral blood mononuclear cells (PBMCs), collected when the disease was refractory, from a patient treated with antithyroid drugs. Receptors were obtained from a female donor with Graves disease. The CDR3 runs from the conserved cysteine through the conserved F or W. Fields, in order: CDR3 DNA, CDR3 protein, clone size, J gene, V gene, D gene. The D gene is left open where the match is weak. Expanded clones get a size class; other rows say once, few or many, or leave the size out.

cdr3_nt: TGTGCCAGCAGCGGGTTTCCCGGGGGGCTAGGGGAGCTGTTTTTT; cdr3_aa: CASSGFPGGLGELFF; clone_size: -; j_call: TRBJ2-2; v_call: TRBV7-2; d_call: -
cdr3_nt: TGTGCCAGCAGTCCTGCCGGGACAGGGCCTTACGAGCAGTACTTC; cdr3_aa: CASSPAGTGPYEQYF; clone_size: many; j_call: TRBJ2-7; v_call: TRBV12-3/TRBV12-4; d_call: TRBD1
cdr3_nt: TGTGCCAGTAGACCTAATATGAGGCGAAGCTCCTACAATGAGCAGTTCTTC; cdr3_aa: CASRPNMRRSSYNEQFF; clone_size: -; j_call: TRBJ2-1; v_call: TRBV19; d_call: -
cdr3_nt: TGCGCCAGCAGCCAAACCGGGACGATGGGTCAGCCCCAGCATTTT; cdr3_aa: CASSQTGTMGQPQHF; clone_size: few; j_call: TRBJ1-5; v_call: TRBV4-1; d_call: -
cdr3_nt: TGTGCCAGCAGCTTACTAGCTGCCGAGCAGTACTTC; cdr3_aa: CASSLLAAEQYF; clone_size: -; j_call: TRBJ2-7; v_call: TRBV5-4; d_call: -
cdr3_nt: TGTGCCAGCAGCGCTACCCAGGGGGGGTCAACCTACGAGCAGTACTTC; cdr3_aa: CASSATQGGSTYEQYF; clone_size: -; j_call: TRBJ2-7; v_call: TRBV9; d_call: -
cdr3_nt: TGTGCCAGTCAATTATGGGAGGAGCAGTACTTC; cdr3_aa: CASQLWEEQYF; clone_size: many; j_call: TRBJ2-7; v_call: TRBV28; d_call: -
cdr3_nt: TGTGCCAGCAGGGTAGACTTCATGAACACTGAAGCTTTCTTT; cdr3_aa: CASRVDFMNTEAFF; clone_size: few; j_call: TRBJ1-1; v_call: TRBV6-1; d_call: -
cdr3_nt: TGTGCCAGCTCAGGACCGGGACAGGTCCCCTACGAGCAGTACTTC; cdr3_aa: CASSGPGQVPYEQYF; clone_size: few; j_call: TRBJ2-7; v_call: TRBV18; d_call: TRBD1
cdr3_nt: TGCAGCGTTGAATTGGCACAGGGGCGTAACTACGAGCAGTACTTC; cdr3_aa: CSVELAQGRNYEQYF; clone_size: -; j_call: TRBJ2-7; v_call: TRBV29-1; d_call: TRBD1
cdr3_nt: TGTGCCAGCAGCCCAAGGAGGACAGGGGGCAATCAGCCCCAGCATTTT; cdr3_aa: CASSPRRTGGNQPQHF; clone_size: few; j_call: TRBJ1-5; v_call: TRBV28; d_call: TRBD1
cdr3_nt: TGCAGTGCTAGAGTGGGTTCAGGGGGCGGTGGTGGCTACACCTTC; cdr3_aa: CSARVGSGGGGGYTF; clone_size: -; j_call: TRBJ1-2; v_call: TRBV20-1; d_call: TRBD1
cdr3_nt: TGCAGCGTTGATGACCCCGGGACAGGGGACACCGGGGAGCTGTTTTTT; cdr3_aa: CSVDDPGTGDTGELFF; clone_size: few; j_call: TRBJ2-2; v_call: TRBV29-1; d_call: TRBD1
cdr3_nt: TGTGCCTGGAGTGTAGGGAGTGGCTACACCTTC; cdr3_aa: CAWSVGSGYTF; clone_size: many; j_call: TRBJ1-2; v_call: TRBV30; d_call: -
cdr3_nt: TGTGCCAGCAGCACATGGGGGAACGAAAAACTGTTTTTT; cdr3_aa: CASSTWGNEKLFF; clone_size: many; j_call: TRBJ1-4; v_call: TRBV12-3/TRBV12-4; d_call: -
cdr3_nt: TGCAGTGAAGAGGTAGAGATGAATCAGCCCCAGCATTTT; cdr3_aa: CSEEVEMNQPQHF; clone_size: -; j_call: TRBJ1-5; v_call: TRBV20-1; d_call: -
cdr3_nt: TGTGCCACTGGGGGTAGCGCTTCCTACAATGAGCAGTTCTTC; cdr3_aa: CATGGSASYNEQFF; clone_size: -; j_call: TRBJ2-1; v_call: TRBV28; d_call: -
cdr3_nt: TGTGCCAGCAGTCTAAAGATGGAGGGAGCAAATCAGCCCCAGCATTTT; cdr3_aa: CASSLKMEGANQPQHF; clone_size: -; j_call: TRBJ1-5; v_call: TRBV27; d_call: -
cdr3_nt: TGTGCCAGCCGAGGGATTGTTTCTGGGTATGGCTACACCTTC; cdr3_aa: CASRGIVSGYGYTF; clone_size: many; j_call: TRBJ1-2; v_call: TRBV19; d_call: -
cdr3_nt: TGTGCCAGCCAGCGCTCCTACAATGAGCAGTTCTTC; cdr3_aa: CASQRSYNEQFF; clone_size: few; j_call: TRBJ2-1; v_call: TRBV27; d_call: -
cdr3_nt: TGTGCCAGCACCTGGACTAGCGGAGACAATGAGCAGTTCTTC; cdr3_aa: CASTWTSGDNEQFF; clone_size: -; j_call: TRBJ2-1; v_call: TRBV2; d_call: TRBD2
cdr3_nt: TGCAGTGCCCTACATAGTATAGCTTTCTTT; cdr3_aa: CSALHSIAFF; clone_size: few; j_call: TRBJ1-1; v_call: TRBV20-1; d_call: -
cdr3_nt: TGCGCCAGCAGCTTGGGGGGATACGGCTACGAGCAGTACTTC; cdr3_aa: CASSLGGYGYEQYF; clone_size: many; j_call: TRBJ2-7; v_call: TRBV5-1; d_call: -
cdr3_nt: TGTGCCAGCTCACCCCTCGGGGGAACTAGCGGGGTTAGCGAGCAGTACTTC; cdr3_aa: CASSPLGGTSGVSEQYF; clone_size: -; j_call: TRBJ2-7; v_call: TRBV18; d_call: TRBD2
cdr3_nt: TGCAGTGCCAAACCGGGACAGAATAATTCACCCCTCCACTTT; cdr3_aa: CSAKPGQNNSPLHF; clone_size: few; j_call: TRBJ1-6; v_call: TRBV20-1; d_call: TRBD1
cdr3_nt: TGTGCCAGCAGCTCCGGACAGGGGGCGTCGATCTCTGGGGCCAACGTCCTGACTTTC; cdr3_aa: CASSSGQGASISGANVLTF; clone_size: many; j_call: TRBJ2-6; v_call: TRBV11-2; d_call: TRBD1
cdr3_nt: TGTGCCACCAGTGTGACAGGTGGACAAGAGACCCAGTACTTC; cdr3_aa: CATSVTGGQETQYF; clone_size: few; j_call: TRBJ2-5; v_call: TRBV24-1; d_call: -